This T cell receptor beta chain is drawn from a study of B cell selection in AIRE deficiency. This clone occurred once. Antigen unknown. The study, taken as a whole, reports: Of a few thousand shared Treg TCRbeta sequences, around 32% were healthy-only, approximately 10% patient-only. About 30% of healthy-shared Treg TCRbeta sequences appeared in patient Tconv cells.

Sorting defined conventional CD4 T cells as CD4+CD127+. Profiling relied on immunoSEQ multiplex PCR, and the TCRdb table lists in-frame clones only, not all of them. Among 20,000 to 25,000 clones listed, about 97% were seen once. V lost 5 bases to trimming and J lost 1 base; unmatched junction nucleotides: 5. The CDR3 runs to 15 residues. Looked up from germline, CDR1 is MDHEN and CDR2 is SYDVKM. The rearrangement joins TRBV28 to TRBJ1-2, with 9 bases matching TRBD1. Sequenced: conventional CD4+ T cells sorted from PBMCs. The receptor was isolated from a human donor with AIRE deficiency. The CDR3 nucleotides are TGTGCCAGCAGTACCACAGGGGGCAATAACTATGGCTACACCTTC. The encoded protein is CASSTTGGNNYGYTF.